Sequencing of this TCR beta chain was carried out in a study of blood T cell repertoires in COVID-19. Overall study context: PBMCs, B-cell-depleted T cells, or T cells were the source of the cDNA or gDNA that made up the material.

The table came from immunoSEQ multiplex PCR; TCRdb's copy has only in-frame clones and leaves some out. The data contain about 250,000 clones, 83% of them singletons. CDR3 length: 13 amino acids. Deletions cut 3 bases from V and 3 bases from J, with 9 bases between. Germline V gene data show CDR1 as KGHSH and CDR2 as LQKENI. V is TRBV18 and J is TRBJ2-7; D gene ambiguous. The origin of this receptor is a man older than 75 with acute or convalescent COVID-19. The source material was peripheral blood. CDR3 amino acids: CASSPQSLYEQYF. CDR3 DNA sequence: TGTGCCAGCTCACCCCAGTCCCTCTACGAGCAGTACTTC. The full variable domain, completed using reference TRBV18 and TRBJ2-7, is NAGVMQNPRHLVRRRGQEARLRCSPMKGHSHVYWYRQLPEEGLKFMVYLQKENIIDESGMPKERFSAEFPKEGPSILRIQQVVRGDSAAYFCASSPQSLYEQYFGPGTRLTVT.